The source of this T cell receptor beta chain is a study of shared clonotypes between healthy human individuals. Study information: Per-donor plates numbered three CD4 naive, three CD4 memory, two CD8 naive and one CD8 memory. Whole-study results and caveats: An effect of sequencing depth on clonotype sharing among donors was expected.

The protocol was immunoSEQ multiplex PCR, while the TCRdb copy is restricted to in-frame clones and leaves out a portion. The table records under 2,000,000 clones, approximately 94% of them present only once. In regard to this clone: The antigen remains unidentified.

Naivety among CD8 cells was defined by CD45RO negativity and positive CCR7 selection, thereby excluding terminally differentiated effector memory CD45RA+ cells. Germline trimming cut 7 bases from V and 10 bases from J; bases unmatched to any gene: 8. CDR3 length equals 14 residues. Germline lookup yields CDR1 MNHEY and CDR2 SMNVEV (reference sequence). The chain is built from TRBV27 and TRBJ1-6, with TRBD1 matching over 9 bases. Material: naive CD8+ T cells sorted from blood. The TCR sequence derives from a man between 18 and 35 years old in good health. CDR3 protein: CASTPQGAGSPLHF. The CDR3 DNA reads TGTGCCAGCACCCCACAGGGGGCGGGATCACCCCTCCACTTT.